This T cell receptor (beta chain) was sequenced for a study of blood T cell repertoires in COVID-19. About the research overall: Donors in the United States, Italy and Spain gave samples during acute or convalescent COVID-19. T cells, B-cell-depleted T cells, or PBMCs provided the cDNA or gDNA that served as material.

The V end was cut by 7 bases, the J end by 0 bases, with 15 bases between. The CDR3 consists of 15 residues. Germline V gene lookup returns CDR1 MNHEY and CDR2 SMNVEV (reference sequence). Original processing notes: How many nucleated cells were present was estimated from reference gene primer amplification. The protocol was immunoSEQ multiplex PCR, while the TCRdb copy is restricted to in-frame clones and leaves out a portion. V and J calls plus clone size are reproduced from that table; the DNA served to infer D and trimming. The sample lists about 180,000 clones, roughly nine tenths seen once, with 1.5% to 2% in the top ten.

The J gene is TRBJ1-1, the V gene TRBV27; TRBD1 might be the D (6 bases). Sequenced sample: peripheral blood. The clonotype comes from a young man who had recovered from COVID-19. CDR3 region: CASTTTGNMNTEAFF. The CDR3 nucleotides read TGTGCCAGCACCACCACAGGGAACATGAACACTGAAGCTTTCTTT.